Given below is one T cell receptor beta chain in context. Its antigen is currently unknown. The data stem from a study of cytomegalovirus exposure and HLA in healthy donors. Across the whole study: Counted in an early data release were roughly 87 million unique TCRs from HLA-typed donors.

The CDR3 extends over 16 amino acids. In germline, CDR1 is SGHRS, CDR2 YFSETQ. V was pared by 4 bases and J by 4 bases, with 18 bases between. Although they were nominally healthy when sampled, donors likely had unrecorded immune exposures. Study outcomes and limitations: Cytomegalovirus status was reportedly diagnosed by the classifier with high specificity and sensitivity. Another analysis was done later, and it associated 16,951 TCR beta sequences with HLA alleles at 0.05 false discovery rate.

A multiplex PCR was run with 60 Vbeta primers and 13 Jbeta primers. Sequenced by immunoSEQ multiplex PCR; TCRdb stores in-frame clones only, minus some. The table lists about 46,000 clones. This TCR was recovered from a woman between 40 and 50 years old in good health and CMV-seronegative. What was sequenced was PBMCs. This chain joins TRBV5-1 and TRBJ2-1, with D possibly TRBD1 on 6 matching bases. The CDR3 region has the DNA TGCGCCAGCAGCCCCAACCTCAGGGGAAAATACAATGAGCAGTTCTTC. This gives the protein CASSPNLRGKYNEQFF.